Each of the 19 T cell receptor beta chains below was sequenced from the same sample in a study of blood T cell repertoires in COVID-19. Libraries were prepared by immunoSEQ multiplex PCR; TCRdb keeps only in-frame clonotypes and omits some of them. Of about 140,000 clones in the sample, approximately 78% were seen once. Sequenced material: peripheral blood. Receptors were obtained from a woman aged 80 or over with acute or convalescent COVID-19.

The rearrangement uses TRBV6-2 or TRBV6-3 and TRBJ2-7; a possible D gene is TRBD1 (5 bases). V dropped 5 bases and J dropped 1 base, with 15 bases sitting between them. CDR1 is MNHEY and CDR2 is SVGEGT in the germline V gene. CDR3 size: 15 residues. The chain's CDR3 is CASSHPRQISYEQYF. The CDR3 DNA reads TGTGCCAGCAGTCACCCCCGACAGATATCCTACGAGCAGTACTTC.

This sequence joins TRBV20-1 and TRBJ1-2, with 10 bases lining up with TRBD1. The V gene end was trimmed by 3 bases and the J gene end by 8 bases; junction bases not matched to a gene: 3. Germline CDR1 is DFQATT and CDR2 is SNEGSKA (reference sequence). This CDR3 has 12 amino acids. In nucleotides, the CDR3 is TGCAGTGCTAGTCTGACAGGGGGCGGCTACACCTTC. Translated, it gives CSASLTGGGYTF.

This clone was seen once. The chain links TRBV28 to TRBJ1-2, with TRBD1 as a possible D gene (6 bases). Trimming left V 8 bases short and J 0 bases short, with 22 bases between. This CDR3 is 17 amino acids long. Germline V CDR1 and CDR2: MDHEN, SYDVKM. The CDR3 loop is CASQPPTTGTPNYGYTF. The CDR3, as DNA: TGTGCCAGCCAGCCCCCTACGACAGGAACCCCTAACTATGGCTACACCTTC.

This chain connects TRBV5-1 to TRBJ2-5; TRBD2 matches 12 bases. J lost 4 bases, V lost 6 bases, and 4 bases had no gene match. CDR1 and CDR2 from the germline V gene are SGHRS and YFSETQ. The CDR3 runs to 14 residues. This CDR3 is CASKLAGGLETQYF. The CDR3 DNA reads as TGCGCCAGCAAACTAGCGGGGGGACTAGAGACCCAGTACTTC.

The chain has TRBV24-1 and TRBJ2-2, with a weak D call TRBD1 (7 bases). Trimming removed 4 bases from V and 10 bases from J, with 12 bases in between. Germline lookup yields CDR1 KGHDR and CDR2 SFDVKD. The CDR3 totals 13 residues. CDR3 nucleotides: TGTGCCACCAGTGACCCAGGGGGGCTGGAGCTGTTTTTT. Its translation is CATSDPGGLELFF.

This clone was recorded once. The CDR3 sequence is CASSPQGQGNSPLHF. Here the CDR3 DNA reads TGTGCCAGCAGCCCTCAGGGACAGGGGAATTCACCCCTCCACTTT. This chain uses TRBV7-2 with TRBJ1-6; 10 nucleotides match TRBD1. Germline V gives CDR1 SGHTA, CDR2 FQGNSA. This CDR3 has 15 residues. J lost 7 bases, V lost 5 bases, and 5 bases had no gene match.

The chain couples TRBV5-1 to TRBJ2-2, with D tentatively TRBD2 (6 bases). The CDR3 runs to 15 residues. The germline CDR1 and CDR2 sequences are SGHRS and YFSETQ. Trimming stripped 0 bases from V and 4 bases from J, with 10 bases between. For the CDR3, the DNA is TGCGCCAGCAGCTTGGGCCTAGCGATCACCGGGGAGCTGTTTTTT. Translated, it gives CASSLGLAITGELFF.

CDR3: CAISGSGQGNSPLHF. The CDR3 DNA follows: TGTGCCATCAGTGGCTCGGGACAGGGGAATTCACCCCTCCACTTT. The chain couples TRBV10-3 to TRBJ1-6; 10 bases align to TRBD1. Germline V gene sequence: CDR1 ENHRY, CDR2 SYGVKD. CDR3 length: 15 amino acids. With V trimmed by 4 bases and J by 7 bases, 4 bases remained unmatched.

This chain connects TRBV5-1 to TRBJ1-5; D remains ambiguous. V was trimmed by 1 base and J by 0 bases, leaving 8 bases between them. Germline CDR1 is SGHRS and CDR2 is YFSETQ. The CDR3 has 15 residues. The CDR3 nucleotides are TGCGCCAGCAGCTTGTCGGGGATTAGCAATCAGCCCCAGCATTTT. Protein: CASSLSGISNQPQHF.

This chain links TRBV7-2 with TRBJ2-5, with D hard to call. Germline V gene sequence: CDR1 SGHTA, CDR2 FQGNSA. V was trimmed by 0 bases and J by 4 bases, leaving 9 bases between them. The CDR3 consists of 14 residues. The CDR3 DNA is TGTGCCAGCAGCTTAGCCCTAGATGGAGAGACCCAGTACTTC. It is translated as CASSLALDGETQYF. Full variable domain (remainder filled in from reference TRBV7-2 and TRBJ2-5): GAGVSQSPSNKVTEKGKDVELRCDPISGHTALYWYRQSLGQGLEFLIYFQGNSAPDKSGLPSDRFSAERTGGSVSTLTIQRTQQEDSAVYLCASSLALDGETQYFGPGTRLLVL.

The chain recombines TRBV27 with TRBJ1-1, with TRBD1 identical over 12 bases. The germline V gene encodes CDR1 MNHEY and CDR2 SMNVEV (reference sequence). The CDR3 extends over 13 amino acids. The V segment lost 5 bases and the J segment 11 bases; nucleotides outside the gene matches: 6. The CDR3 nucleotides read TGTGCCAGCAGTCCGACCGGGACAGGGGGCGCTTTCTTT. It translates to CASSPTGTGGAFF.

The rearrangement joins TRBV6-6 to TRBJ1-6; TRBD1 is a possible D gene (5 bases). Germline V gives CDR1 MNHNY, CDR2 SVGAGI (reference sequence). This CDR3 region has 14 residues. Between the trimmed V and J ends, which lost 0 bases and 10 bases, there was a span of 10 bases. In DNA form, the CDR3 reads TGTGCCAGCAGTTACTCAGGGGAAAGGTCACCCCTCCACTTT. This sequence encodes CASSYSGERSPLHF.

DNA for the CDR3: TGTGCCTGGAAGGCGGGGAGGCTCAATGAGCAGTTCTTC. Its protein is CAWKAGRLNEQFF. The V call is TRBV30, the J call TRBJ2-1; possibly TRBD2 for D (6 bases). V was pared by 4 bases and J by 6 bases, with 13 bases between. This CDR3 is 13 amino acids long. Germline CDR1 reads GTSNPN; CDR2 reads SVGIG (reference sequence).

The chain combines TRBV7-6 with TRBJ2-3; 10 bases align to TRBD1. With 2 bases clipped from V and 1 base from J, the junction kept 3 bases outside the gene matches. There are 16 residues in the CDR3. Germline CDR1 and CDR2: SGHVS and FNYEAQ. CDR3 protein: CASSLRGTGGTDTQYF. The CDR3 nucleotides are TGTGCCAGCAGCTTAAGGGGGACAGGGGGCACAGATACGCAGTATTTT.

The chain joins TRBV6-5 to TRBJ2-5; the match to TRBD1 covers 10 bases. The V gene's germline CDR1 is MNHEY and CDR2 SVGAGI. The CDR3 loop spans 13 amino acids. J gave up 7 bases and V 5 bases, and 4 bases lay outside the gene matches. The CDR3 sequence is CASSPWTGGTQYF. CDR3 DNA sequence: TGTGCCAGCAGTCCGTGGACAGGGGGGACCCAGTACTTC.

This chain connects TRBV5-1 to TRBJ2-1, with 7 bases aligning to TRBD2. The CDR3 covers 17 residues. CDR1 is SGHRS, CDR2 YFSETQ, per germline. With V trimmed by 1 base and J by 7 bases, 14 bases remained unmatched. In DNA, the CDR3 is TGCGCCAGCAGCTTGATGGGCGCGGGGGTCCAACCGAATGAGCAGTTCTTC. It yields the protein CASSLMGAGVQPNEQFF.

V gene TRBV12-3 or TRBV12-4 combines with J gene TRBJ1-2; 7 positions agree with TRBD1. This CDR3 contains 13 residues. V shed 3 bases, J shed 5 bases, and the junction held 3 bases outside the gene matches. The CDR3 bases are TGTGCCAGCAGTTTTTCACAGGGGTATGGCTACACCTTC. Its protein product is CASSFSQGYGYTF.

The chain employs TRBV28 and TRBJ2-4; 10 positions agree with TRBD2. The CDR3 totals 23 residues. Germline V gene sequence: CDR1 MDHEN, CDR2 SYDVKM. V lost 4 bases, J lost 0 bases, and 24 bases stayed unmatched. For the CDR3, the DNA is TGTGCCAGCAGTTCCCTAATTCTAGCGGGAGTTTCCCGCGGTAATCTAGCCAAAAACATTCAGTACTTC. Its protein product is CASSSLILAGVSRGNLAKNIQYF.

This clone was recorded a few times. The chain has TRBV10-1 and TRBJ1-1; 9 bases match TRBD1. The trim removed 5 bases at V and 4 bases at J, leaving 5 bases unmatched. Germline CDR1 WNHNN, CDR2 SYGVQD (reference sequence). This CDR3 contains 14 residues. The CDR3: CASSLGQGTTEAFF. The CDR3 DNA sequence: TGCGCCAGCAGTTTAGGACAGGGGACCACTGAAGCTTTCTTT.